Listed below are T cell receptor beta chains from one sample, sequenced in a study of neoadjuvant anti-PD-1 for oral cavity cancer. Assay: immunoSEQ multiplex PCR; the TCRdb copy retains only in-frame clones and omits some. The table shows 65,000 to 95,000 clones, with 84% occurring only once. The sequences come from PBMCs, collected before nivolumab (anti-PD-1) treatment. The source is a person aged 35 to 85 with oral cavity squamous cell carcinoma. Each CDR3 is given with its conserved first and last residue. Each record gives: V gene, J gene, D gene, clone size, CDR3 protein, CDR3 DNA. D genes are given only for firm matches. The size of a clone is reported for some rows only, either as once, few or many, or as a class for expanded clones.

V: TRBV6-5
J: TRBJ2-2
D: TRBD2
size: NA
CDR3: CASSQWTSGTGELFF
DNA: TGTGCCAGCAGCCAGTGGACTAGCGGGACCGGGGAGCTGTTTTTT

V: TRBV6-1
J: TRBJ2-2
D: NA
size: NA
CDR3: CASRDRGTGELFF
DNA: TGTGCCAGCAGGGATCGGGGCACCGGGGAGCTGTTTTTT

V: TRBV6-6
J: TRBJ1-1
D: TRBD1
size: NA
CDR3: CASGDRVGVNTEAFF
DNA: TGTGCCAGCGGAGACAGGGTAGGAGTGAACACTGAAGCTTTCTTT

V: TRBV19
J: TRBJ2-1
D: TRBD2
size: NA
CDR3: CATALAGGPGEQFF
DNA: TGTGCCACCGCGTTAGCGGGAGGGCCTGGTGAGCAGTTCTTC

V: TRBV7-9
J: TRBJ2-2
D: NA
size: NA
CDR3: CASSLVLGNTGELFF
DNA: TGTGCCAGCAGCTTAGTTTTAGGAAACACCGGGGAGCTGTTTTTT

V: TRBV19
J: TRBJ1-1
D: NA
size: NA
CDR3: CASSWQNTEAFF
DNA: TGTGCCAGTAGTTGGCAGAACACTGAAGCTTTCTTT

V: TRBV30
J: TRBJ1-1
D: NA
size: NA
CDR3: CAGTAFGGAFF
DNA: TGTGCCGGGACGGCTTTTGGTGGAGCTTTCTTT

V: TRBV7-9
J: TRBJ1-5
D: TRBD1
size: many
CDR3: CASSTGQGGIQPQHF
DNA: TGTGCCAGCAGCACCGGACAGGGGGGGATTCAGCCCCAGCATTTT

V: TRBV5-1
J: TRBJ2-5
D: NA
size: few
CDR3: CASSLVSGIQETQYF
DNA: TGCGCCAGCAGCTTGGTGAGTGGGATCCAAGAGACCCAGTACTTC

V: TRBV29-1
J: TRBJ2-2
D: NA
size: once
CDR3: CSVEGSNTGELFF
DNA: TGCAGCGTTGAAGGTTCGAACACCGGGGAGCTGTTTTTT

V: TRBV29-1
J: TRBJ1-2
D: NA
size: NA
CDR3: CSVGSGEVDSYTF
DNA: TGCAGCGTTGGGTCAGGGGAGGTCGATAGCTACACCTTC

V: TRBV19
J: TRBJ1-3
D: NA
size: NA
CDR3: CATGRQGDGNTIYF
DNA: TGTGCCACCGGAAGGCAGGGTGATGGAAACACCATATATTTT

V: TRBV10-1
J: TRBJ1-1
D: NA
size: NA
CDR3: CASSETSRVVNTEAFF
DNA: TGCGCCAGCAGTGAGACTTCCAGGGTTGTGAACACTGAAGCTTTCTTT

V: TRBV7-3
J: TRBJ2-1
D: TRBD1
size: NA
CDR3: CASSLEQQGLAQHNEQFF
DNA: TGTGCCAGCAGCTTAGAGCAACAGGGGCTAGCCCAACACAATGAGCAGTTCTTC

V: TRBV9
J: TRBJ2-3
D: TRBD2
size: NA
CDR3: CASSVASGRGDTQYF
DNA: TGTGCCAGCAGCGTCGCTAGCGGGAGGGGGGATACGCAGTATTTT

V: TRBV10-3
J: TRBJ2-2
D: NA
size: NA
CDR3: CAISPSGGNTGELFF
DNA: TGTGCCATCAGTCCCTCGGGGGGCAACACCGGGGAGCTGTTTTTT

V: TRBV4-1
J: TRBJ2-7
D: NA
size: few
CDR3: CASSQAWSSYEQYF
DNA: TGCGCCAGCAGCCAAGCCTGGTCCTCCTACGAGCAGTACTTC

V: TRBV28
J: TRBJ2-7
D: TRBD1
size: NA
CDR3: CASSPGTVNYEQYF
DNA: TGTGCCAGCAGTCCCGGGACAGTAAACTACGAGCAGTACTTC

V: TRBV19
J: TRBJ2-2
D: TRBD1
size: NA
CDR3: CASSSGQERRLFF
DNA: TGTGCCAGTAGTTCGGGACAGGAACGACGGCTGTTTTTT

V: TRBV5-1
J: TRBJ2-2
D: NA
size: NA
CDR3: CASSPWGLEGNGELFF
DNA: TGCGCCAGCAGCCCATGGGGGCTGGAGGGGAACGGGGAGCTGTTTTTT

V: TRBV6-5
J: TRBJ2-2
D: NA
size: few
CDR3: CASSSWVTGELFF
DNA: TGTGCCAGCAGTTCATGGGTCACCGGGGAGCTGTTTTTT

V: TRBV6-4
J: TRBJ2-2
D: NA
size: NA
CDR3: CASRRETNTGELFF
DNA: TGTGCCAGCAGACGGGAGACGAACACCGGGGAGCTGTTTTTT

V: TRBV2
J: TRBJ1-5
D: NA
size: NA
CDR3: CASSEFGGGQPQHF
DNA: TGTGCCAGCAGTGAATTCGGGGGTGGTCAGCCCCAGCATTTT

V: TRBV6-6
J: TRBJ1-5
D: TRBD1
size: NA
CDR3: CASRPGTEINQPQHF
DNA: TGTGCCAGCAGACCCGGGACAGAGATTAATCAGCCCCAGCATTTT

V: TRBV5-1
J: TRBJ2-5
D: NA
size: NA
CDR3: CASTQGGETQYF
DNA: TGCGCCAGCACTCAGGGGGGAGAGACCCAGTACTTC

V: TRBV28
J: TRBJ1-5
D: TRBD1
size: NA
CDR3: CASSLWTGGNQPQHF
DNA: TGTGCCAGCAGTCTCTGGACAGGGGGCAATCAGCCCCAGCATTTT

V: TRBV28
J: TRBJ2-5
D: TRBD2
size: NA
CDR3: CASSPLAGGGETQYF
DNA: TGTGCCAGCAGTCCTCTAGCGGGAGGGGGTGAGACCCAGTACTTC

V: TRBV2
J: TRBJ1-5
D: TRBD1
size: NA
CDR3: CASRPGTAFNQPQHF
DNA: TGTGCCAGCAGACCCGGGACAGCATTTAATCAGCCCCAGCATTTT

V: TRBV6-1
J: TRBJ2-1
D: TRBD2
size: NA
CDR3: CASSSSGWEQFF
DNA: TGTGCCAGCAGCTCTAGCGGATGGGAGCAGTTCTTC

V: TRBV7-8
J: TRBJ1-5
D: TRBD1
size: NA
CDR3: CASSLGTGGLGNQPQHF
DNA: TGTGCCAGCAGCTTAGGGACAGGGGGACTTGGCAATCAGCCCCAGCATTTT

V: TRBV9
J: TRBJ1-1
D: NA
size: NA
CDR3: CASSVDPGPLNTEAFF
DNA: TGTGCCAGCAGCGTAGATCCAGGGCCCCTGAACACTGAAGCTTTCTTT

V: TRBV21-1
J: TRBJ2-6
D: NA
size: NA
CDR3: CGVLRTGQGVGAGANVLTF
DNA: NA

V: TRBV6-1
J: TRBJ2-3
D: TRBD1
size: NA
CDR3: CASSVSGTGGRADTQYF
DNA: TGTGCCAGCAGTGTTTCCGGGACAGGGGGCCGGGCAGATACGCAGTATTTT

V: TRBV6-5
J: TRBJ1-2
D: NA
size: once
CDR3: CASSAATQGLYGYTF
DNA: TGTGCCAGCAGTGCGGCCACTCAGGGGCTCTATGGCTACACCTTC

V: TRBV27
J: TRBJ2-1
D: TRBD2
size: NA
CDR3: CATLPAGGGRDEQFF
DNA: TGTGCCACCCTGCCAGCGGGAGGGGGGCGCGATGAGCAGTTCTTC

V: TRBV5-1
J: TRBJ2-3
D: TRBD2
size: NA
CDR3: CASSLGLAEGTDTQYF
DNA: TGCGCCAGCAGCTTGGGACTAGCGGAGGGCACAGATACGCAGTATTTT

V: TRBV5-4
J: TRBJ2-7
D: NA
size: NA
CDR3: CASSSDPTPGYEQYF
DNA: TGTGCCAGCAGCTCCGATCCTACTCCTGGGTACGAGCAGTACTTC

V: TRBV6-5
J: TRBJ1-2
D: NA
size: NA
CDR3: CASSYSLDRGYTF
DNA: TGTGCCAGCAGTTACTCGTTGGACCGGGGCTACACCTTC

V: TRBV5-1
J: TRBJ2-2
D: NA
size: NA
CDR3: CASIGDFNTGELFF
DNA: TGCGCCAGTATAGGGGACTTTAACACCGGGGAGCTGTTTTTT

V: TRBV5-1
J: TRBJ2-3
D: TRBD1
size: NA
CDR3: CASSFGQASTDTQYF
DNA: TGCGCCAGCAGCTTCGGACAGGCTAGCACAGATACGCAGTATTTT

V: TRBV10-3
J: TRBJ2-1
D: TRBD1
size: NA
CDR3: CAISESPRDSSYNEQFF
DNA: TGTGCCATCAGTGAGTCTCCCAGGGACAGCTCCTACAATGAGCAGTTCTTC